This TCR beta chain was sequenced in a study of glioma-infiltrating T cells after dendritic cell vaccination. The repertoire was sequenced with immunoSEQ multiplex PCR; TCRdb's copy has only in-frame clones and lacks some. The data hold 100,000 or so clones, with around 89% observed a single time. As for time point: after dendritic cell vaccination, including at tumor progression/relapse. The V segment lost 10 bases and the J segment 8 bases; nucleotides outside the gene matches: 18. The CDR3 runs to 15 residues. Germline assignment: CDR1 SGHNT and CDR2 YYREEE (reference sequence). The chain recombines TRBV5-4 with TRBJ2-3; the match to TRBD2 covers 8 bases. This material consisted of blood, taken after dendritic cell vaccination. The clonotype was recovered from a human donor with glioblastoma. DNA of the CDR3: TGTGCCTCTCTGAGGGCGGGAGGCCCGCGGGGTACGCAGTATTTT. The encoded protein is CASLRAGGPRGTQYF.